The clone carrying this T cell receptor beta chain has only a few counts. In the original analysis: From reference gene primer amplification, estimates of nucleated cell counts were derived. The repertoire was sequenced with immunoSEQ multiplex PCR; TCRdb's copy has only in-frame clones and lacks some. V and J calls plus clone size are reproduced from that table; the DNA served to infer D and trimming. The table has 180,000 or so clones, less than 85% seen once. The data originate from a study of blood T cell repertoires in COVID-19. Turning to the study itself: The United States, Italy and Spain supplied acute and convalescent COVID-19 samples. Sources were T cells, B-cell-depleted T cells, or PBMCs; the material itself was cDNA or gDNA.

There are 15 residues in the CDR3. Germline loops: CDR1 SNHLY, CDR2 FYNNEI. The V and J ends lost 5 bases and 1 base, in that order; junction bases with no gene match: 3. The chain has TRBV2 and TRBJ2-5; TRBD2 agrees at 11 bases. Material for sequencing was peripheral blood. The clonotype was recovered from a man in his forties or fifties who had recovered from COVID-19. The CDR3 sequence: CASSPGLAAQETQYF. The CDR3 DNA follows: TGTGCCAGCAGTCCGGGACTAGCGGCCCAAGAGACCCAGTACTTC.